This paragraph covers one T cell receptor (beta chain) sequence. The record originates from a study of blood T cell repertoires in COVID-19. Libraries were prepared by immunoSEQ multiplex PCR; TCRdb keeps only in-frame clonotypes and omits some of them. The sample includes under 250,000 clones, around 82% of them seen just once. Within 2 weeks before study entry, exposed participants met a COVID-19 case. Trimming stripped 4 bases from V and 1 base from J, with 7 bases between. The germline V gene encodes CDR1 MNHNY and CDR2 SVGAGI (reference sequence). The length of the CDR3 is 14 residues. This receptor was obtained from a woman aged 45-65 years who had been exposed to COVID-19. The gene calls are TRBV6-6 and TRBJ2-2; no clear D. Input material: PBMCs or T cells enriched from blood (not recorded which). The CDR3 is CASSFYKNTGELFF. The CDR3 nucleotides are TGTGCCAGCAGTTTTTACAAGAACACCGGGGAGCTGTTTTTT.